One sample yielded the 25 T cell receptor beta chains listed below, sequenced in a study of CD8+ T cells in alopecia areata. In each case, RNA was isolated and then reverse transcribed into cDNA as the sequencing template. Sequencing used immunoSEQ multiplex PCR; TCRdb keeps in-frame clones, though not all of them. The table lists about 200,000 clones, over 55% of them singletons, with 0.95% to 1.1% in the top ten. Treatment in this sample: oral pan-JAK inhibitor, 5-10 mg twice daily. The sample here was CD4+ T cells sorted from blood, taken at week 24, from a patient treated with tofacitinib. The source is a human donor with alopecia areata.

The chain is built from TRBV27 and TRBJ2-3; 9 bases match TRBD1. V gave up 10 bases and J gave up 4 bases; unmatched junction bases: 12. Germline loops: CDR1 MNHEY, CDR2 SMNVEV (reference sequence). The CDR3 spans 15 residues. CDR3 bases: TGTGCCACCCGAGGGCGGACAGGGGTCTCAGATACGCAGTATTTT. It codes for CATRGRTGVSDTQYF.

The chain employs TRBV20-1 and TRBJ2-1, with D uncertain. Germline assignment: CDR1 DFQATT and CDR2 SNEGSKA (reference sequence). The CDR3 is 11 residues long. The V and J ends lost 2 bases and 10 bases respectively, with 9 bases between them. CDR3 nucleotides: TGCAGTGCTAGAAGATCAGGCGAGCAGTTCTTC. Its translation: CSARRSGEQFF.

CDR3 region: CSVLSGGAGDTQYF. The CDR3 DNA sequence: TGCAGCGTTCTCAGCGGGGGGGCTGGGGATACGCAGTATTTT. The chain joins TRBV29-1 to TRBJ2-3; TRBD2 agrees at 10 bases. Trimming at V came to 5 bases and at J to 6 bases, leaving 8 bases not matched to a gene. The CDR3 length is 14 residues. Germline assignment: CDR1 SQVTM and CDR2 ANQGSEA.

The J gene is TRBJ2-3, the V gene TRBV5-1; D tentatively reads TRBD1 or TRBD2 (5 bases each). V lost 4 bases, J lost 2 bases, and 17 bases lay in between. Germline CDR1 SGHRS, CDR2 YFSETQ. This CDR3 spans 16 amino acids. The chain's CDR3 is CASSPRDLAVTDTQYF. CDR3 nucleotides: TGCGCCAGCAGCCCCCGGGACCTCGCGGTCACAGATACGCAGTATTTT.

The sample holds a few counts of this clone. The CDR3 reads CASTRGGQHQETQYF. Written as DNA, the CDR3 is TGTGCCAGCACCCGGGGCGGGCAGCACCAAGAGACCCAGTACTTC. The rearrangement joins TRBV7-8 to TRBJ2-5; D might be TRBD1 or TRBD2, each matching 5 bases. CDR3 size: 15 residues. Germline values: CDR1 SGHVS, CDR2 FQNEAQ. V was shortened by 7 bases and J by 0 bases, with 15 bases between the two germline ends. The entire variable domain, with the rest obtained from reference TRBV7-8 and TRBJ2-5, is as follows: GAGVSQSPRYKVAKRGQDVALRCDPISGHVSLFWYQQALGQGPEFLTYFQNEAQLDKSGLPSDRFFAERPEGSVSTLKIQRTQQEDSAVYLCASTRGGQHQETQYFGPGTRLLVL.

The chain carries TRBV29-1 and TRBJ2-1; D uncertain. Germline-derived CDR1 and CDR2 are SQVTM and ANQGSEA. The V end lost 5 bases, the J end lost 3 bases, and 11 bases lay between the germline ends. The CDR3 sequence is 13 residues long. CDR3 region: CSVRSSDYNEQFF. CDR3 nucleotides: TGCAGCGTTAGGTCGTCGGACTACAATGAGCAGTTCTTC.

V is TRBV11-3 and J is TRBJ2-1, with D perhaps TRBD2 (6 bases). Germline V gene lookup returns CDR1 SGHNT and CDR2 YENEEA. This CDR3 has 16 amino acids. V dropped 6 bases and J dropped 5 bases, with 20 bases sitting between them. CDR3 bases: TGTGCCAGCAGGCAGAAAATCGCGGGGATTAACAATGAGCAGTTCTTC. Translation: CASRQKIAGINNEQFF.

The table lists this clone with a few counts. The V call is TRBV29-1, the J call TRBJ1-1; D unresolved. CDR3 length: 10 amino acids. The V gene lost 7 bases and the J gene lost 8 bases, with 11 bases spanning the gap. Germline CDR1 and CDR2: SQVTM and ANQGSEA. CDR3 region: CSAGQLEAFF. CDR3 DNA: TGCAGCGCCGGGCAGCTCGAAGCTTTCTTT.

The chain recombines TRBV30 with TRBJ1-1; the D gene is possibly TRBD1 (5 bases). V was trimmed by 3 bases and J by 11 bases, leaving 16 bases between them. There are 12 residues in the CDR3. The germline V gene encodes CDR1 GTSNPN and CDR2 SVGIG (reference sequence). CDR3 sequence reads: CAWSPAGRTAFF. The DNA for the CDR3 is TGTGCCTGGAGCCCCGCAGGGAGGACGGCTTTCTTT.

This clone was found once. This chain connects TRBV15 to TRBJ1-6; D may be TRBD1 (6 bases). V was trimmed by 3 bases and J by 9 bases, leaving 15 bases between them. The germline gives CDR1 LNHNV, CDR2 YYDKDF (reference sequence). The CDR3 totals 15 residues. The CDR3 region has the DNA TGTGCCACCAGCAGTCCCGACAGGTTTTCTTCACCCCTCCACTTT. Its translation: CATSSPDRFSSPLHF.

CDR3 in DNA: TGTGCCAGCAGCCTTAGCGGGGGGCCTTACAATGAGCAGTTCTTC. It specifies CASSLSGGPYNEQFF. The chain couples TRBV7-9 to TRBJ2-1; TRBD2 matches at 10 bases. CDR1 and CDR2 from the germline V gene are SEHNR and FQNEAQ (reference sequence). V shed 5 bases, J shed 4 bases, and the junction held 5 bases outside the gene matches. The CDR3 consists of 15 residues.

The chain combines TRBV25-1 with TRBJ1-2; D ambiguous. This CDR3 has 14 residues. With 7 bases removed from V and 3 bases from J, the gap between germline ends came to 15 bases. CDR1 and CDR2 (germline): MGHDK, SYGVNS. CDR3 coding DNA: TGTGCCAGCACCAATCCTCCGAGAGACTATGGCTACACCTTC. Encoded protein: CASTNPPRDYGYTF.

CDR3 amino acids: CASSLEVSRAQETQYF. DNA for the CDR3: TGCGCCAGCAGCTTAGAGGTCTCCAGGGCCCAAGAGACCCAGTACTTC. V gene TRBV5-1 combines with J gene TRBJ2-5; a weak D match, TRBD1 (5 bases). The CDR3 is 16 residues long. With 2 bases removed from V and 1 base from J, the gap between germline ends came to 15 bases. Germline lookup yields CDR1 SGHRS and CDR2 YFSETQ.

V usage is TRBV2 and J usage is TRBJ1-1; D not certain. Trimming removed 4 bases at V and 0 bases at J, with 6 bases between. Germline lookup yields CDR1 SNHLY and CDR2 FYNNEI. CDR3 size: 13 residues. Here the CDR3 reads CASSVVMNTEAFF. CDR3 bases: TGTGCCAGCAGTGTGGTCATGAACACTGAAGCTTTCTTT.

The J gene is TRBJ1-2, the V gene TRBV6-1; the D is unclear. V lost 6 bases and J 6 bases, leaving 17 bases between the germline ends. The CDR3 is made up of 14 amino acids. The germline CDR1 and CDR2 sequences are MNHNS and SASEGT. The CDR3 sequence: CASRDRVLTNGYTF. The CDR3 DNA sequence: TGTGCCAGCAGAGACCGGGTCCTGACTAATGGCTACACCTTC.

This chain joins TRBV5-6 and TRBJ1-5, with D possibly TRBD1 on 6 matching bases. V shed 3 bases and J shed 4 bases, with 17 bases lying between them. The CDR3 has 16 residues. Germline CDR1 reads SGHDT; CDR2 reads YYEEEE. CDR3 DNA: TGTGCCAGCAGCTCGGAGGGGAAACAGGGTAATCAGCCCCAGCATTTT. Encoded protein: CASSSEGKQGNQPQHF.

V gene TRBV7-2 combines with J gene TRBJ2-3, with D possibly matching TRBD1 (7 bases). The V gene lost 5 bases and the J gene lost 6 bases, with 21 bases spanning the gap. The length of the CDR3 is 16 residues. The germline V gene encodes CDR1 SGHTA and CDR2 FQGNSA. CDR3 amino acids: CASSPGPDRREDTQYF. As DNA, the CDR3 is TGTGCCAGCAGCCCAGGACCGGACAGGAGGGAGGATACGCAGTATTTT.

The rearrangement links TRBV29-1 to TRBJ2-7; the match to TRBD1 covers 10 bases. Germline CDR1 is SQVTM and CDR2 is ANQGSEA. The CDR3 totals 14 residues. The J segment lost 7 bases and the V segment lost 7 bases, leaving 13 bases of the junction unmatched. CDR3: CSALTGDRGGEQYF. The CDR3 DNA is TGCAGCGCCCTGACGGGGGACAGGGGCGGTGAGCAGTACTTC.

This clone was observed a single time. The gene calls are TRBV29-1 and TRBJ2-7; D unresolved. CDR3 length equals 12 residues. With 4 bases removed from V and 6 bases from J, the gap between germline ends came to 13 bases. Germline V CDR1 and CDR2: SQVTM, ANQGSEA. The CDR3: CSVGSRSVEQYF. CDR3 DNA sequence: TGCAGCGTTGGCTCTCGATCGGTCGAGCAGTACTTC.

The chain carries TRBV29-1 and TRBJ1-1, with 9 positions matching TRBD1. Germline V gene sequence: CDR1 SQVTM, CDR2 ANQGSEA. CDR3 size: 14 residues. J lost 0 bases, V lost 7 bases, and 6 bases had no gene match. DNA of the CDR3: TGCAGCGCCCGACAGGGGGACATGAACACTGAAGCTTTCTTT. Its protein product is CSARQGDMNTEAFF. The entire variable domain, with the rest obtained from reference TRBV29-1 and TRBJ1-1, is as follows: SAVISQKPSRDICQRGTSLTIQCQVDSQVTMMFWYRQQPGQSLTLIATANQGSEATYESGFVIDKFPISRPNLTFSTLTVSNMSPEDSSIYLCSARQGDMNTEAFFGQGTRLTVV.

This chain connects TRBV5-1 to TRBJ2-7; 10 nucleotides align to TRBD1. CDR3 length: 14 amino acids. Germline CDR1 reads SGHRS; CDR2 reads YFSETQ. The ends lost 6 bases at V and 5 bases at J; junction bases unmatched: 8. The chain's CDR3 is CASTLQTGGNEQYF. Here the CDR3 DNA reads TGCGCCAGCACCCTCCAGACAGGGGGCAACGAGCAGTACTTC.

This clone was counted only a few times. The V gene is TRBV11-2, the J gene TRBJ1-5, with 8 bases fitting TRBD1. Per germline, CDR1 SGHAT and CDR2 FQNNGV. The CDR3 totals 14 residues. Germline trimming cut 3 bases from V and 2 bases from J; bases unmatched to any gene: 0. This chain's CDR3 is CASSLGQGNQPQHF. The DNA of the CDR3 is TGTGCCAGCAGCTTGGGACAGGGCAATCAGCCCCAGCATTTT.

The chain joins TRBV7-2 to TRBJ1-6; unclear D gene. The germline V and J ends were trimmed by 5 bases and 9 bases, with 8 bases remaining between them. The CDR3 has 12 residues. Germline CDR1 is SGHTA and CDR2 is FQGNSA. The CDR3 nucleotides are TGTGCCAGCAGCCCGGGAGGTTCACCCCTCCACTTT. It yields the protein CASSPGGSPLHF.

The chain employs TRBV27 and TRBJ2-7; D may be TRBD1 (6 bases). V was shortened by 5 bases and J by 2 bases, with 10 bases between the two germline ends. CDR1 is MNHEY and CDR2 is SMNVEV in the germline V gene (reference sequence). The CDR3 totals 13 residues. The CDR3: CASSRGGPYEQYF. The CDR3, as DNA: TGTGCCAGCAGTCGTGGGGGCCCCTACGAGCAGTACTTC.

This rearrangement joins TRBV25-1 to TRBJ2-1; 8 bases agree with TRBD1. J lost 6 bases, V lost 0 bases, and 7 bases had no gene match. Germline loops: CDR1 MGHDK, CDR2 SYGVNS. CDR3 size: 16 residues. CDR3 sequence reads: CASSEYGRGQVNEQFF. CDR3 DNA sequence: TGTGCCAGCAGTGAATACGGCAGGGGGCAGGTCAATGAGCAGTTCTTC. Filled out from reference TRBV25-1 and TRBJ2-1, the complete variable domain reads EADIYQTPRYLVIGTGKKITLECSQTMGHDKMYWYQQDPGMELHLIHYSYGVNSTEKGDLSSESTVSRIRTEHFPLTLESARPSHTSQYLCASSEYGRGQVNEQFFGPGTRLTVL.